The entry that follows covers one T cell receptor (beta chain) sequence. The study reverse transcribed the entire isolated RNA, so it sequenced expressed TCRB transcripts. The assay was immunoSEQ multiplex PCR, and TCRdb's table has in-frame clones only and misses some. The data hold around 450,000 clones, with 9.5% to 12% observed a single time. The CDR3 consists of 13 residues. CDR1 SQVTM and CDR2 ANQGSEA come from the germline V gene. The ends were cut back, 4 bases at V and 3 bases at J, with 12 bases in the middle. The record originates from a study of beta chain features in type 1 diabetes. CD45RO/CCR7/CD25/CD127/CD95/CD27 staining was used to isolate CD4+ naive, central memory, regulatory and stem cell-like memory cells by sorting.

The chain links TRBV29-1 to TRBJ1-2; weak D call: TRBD1 (6 bases). This clonotype was sampled from a woman aged 18-29 years in good health. Sequencing used naive CD4+ T cells from blood. CDR3 nucleotides: TGCAGCGTTGGGCACAGGGTAGACTATGGCTACACCTTC. Its translation is CSVGHRVDYGYTF.